The 22 T cell receptor beta chains given below trace back to one sample, sequenced in a study of regulatory T cells in long-lasting Graves disease. TCR beta libraries were built with iRepertoire HTBI primers and Arm-PCR of CDR3 regions. TCRdb analysed the multiplex PCR reads with MiXCR anew, one entry per CDR3 protein. The data show more than 300,000 distinct CDR3 sequences, roughly 24% seen once. Regarding time point: persistent/refractory GD, antithyroid drugs over 5 years with positive TRAb. RNA extracted from PBMCs served as the sequencing template. This specimen was peripheral blood mononuclear cells (PBMCs), taken when the disease was refractory, from a patient treated with antithyroid drugs. The receptors stem from a woman aged 40 to 55 with Graves disease.

This clonotype was counted only a few times. The gene calls are TRBV7-2 and TRBJ1-2; the match to TRBD1 covers 7 bases. Germline trimming cut 4 bases from V and 4 bases from J; bases unmatched to any gene: 12. This CDR3 comprises 16 residues. Germline V lookup: CDR1 SGHTA, CDR2 FQGNSA. CDR3 region: CASSYFGAGGSYGYTF. CDR3 nucleotides: TGTGCCAGCAGCTATTTCGGGGCAGGGGGTAGCTATGGCTACACCTTC.

As regards this clonotype: Possible read error: a much larger clone is one base away. The chain is built from TRBV28 and TRBJ2-7; D remains unclear. Germline CDR1 reads MDHEN; CDR2 reads SYDVKM. The CDR3 runs to 15 residues. Here the CDR3 DNA reads TGTGCCAGCAGTCCCGGATGGTTGGCTGATTACGGGCAGTACTTC. This sequence encodes CASSPGWLADYGQYF.

This chain uses TRBV7-9 with TRBJ2-7; 7 positions match TRBD1. With V trimmed by 2 bases and J by 1 base, 11 bases remained unmatched. The CDR3 has 17 amino acids. The germline CDR1 and CDR2 sequences are SEHNR and FQNEAQ (reference sequence). CDR3 residues: CASSLPSTRQGSYEQYF. CDR3 DNA: TGTGCCAGCAGCTTACCCTCCACCCGACAGGGTTCCTACGAGCAGTACTTC.

This chain links TRBV10-2 with TRBJ1-1; TRBD1 might be the D (5 bases). The CDR3 runs to 13 residues. V was shortened by 8 bases and J by 0 bases, with 10 bases between the two germline ends. Germline-derived CDR1 and CDR2 are WSHSY and SAAADI. CDR3 in amino acids: CASGGRVNTEAFF. CDR3 DNA: TGCGCCAGCGGGGGAAGGGTGAACACTGAAGCTTTCTTT.

The gene calls are TRBV5-8 and TRBJ2-5, with 8 bases matching TRBD1. V lost 4 bases and J lost 10; bases outside the gene matches: 15. The CDR3 loop spans 15 amino acids. The germline gives CDR1 SGHTS, CDR2 YDEGEE. This CDR3 is CASSRGQGHTSGQYF. CDR3 sequence (DNA): TGTGCCAGCAGCCGCGGACAGGGCCATACGTCGGGCCAGTACTTC.

This clonotype was seen repeatedly, ten times or more. The chain recombines TRBV20-1 with TRBJ2-5, with TRBD2 matching over 10 bases. V lost 4 bases to trimming and J lost 5 bases; unmatched junction nucleotides: 7. The germline V gene has CDR1 DFQATT and CDR2 SNEGSKA (reference sequence). This CDR3 is built from 14 residues. CDR3 sequence reads: CSANLAGVRETQYF. CDR3 bases: TGCAGTGCTAACCTAGCGGGAGTTCGGGAGACCCAGTACTTC.

This clonotype appeared many times. The chain couples TRBV12-3 or TRBV12-4 to TRBJ1-2; TRBD1 is a possible D gene (5 bases). V lost 1 base and J lost 4, with 10 bases in between. The length of the CDR3 is 14 residues. CDR3 DNA sequence: TGTGCCAGCAGTTTAGAGGCAGGGATCTATGGCTACACCTTC. Its translation: CASSLEAGIYGYTF.

This clonotype was seen many times. The chain links TRBV11-2 to TRBJ1-1, with a possible D match to TRBD1 (6 bases). The CDR3 is 15 amino acids. The germline CDR1 and CDR2 sequences are SGHAT and FQNNGV. Trimming left V 4 bases short and J 2 bases short, with 14 bases between. The CDR3 DNA follows: TGTGCCAGCAGCTCTCCACCGGGACAAAACACTGAAGCTTTCTTT. This gives the protein CASSSPPGQNTEAFF.

This clonotype was counted at least ten times. This rearrangement joins TRBV11-3 to TRBJ1-1; D ambiguous. V was cut by 5 bases and J by 1 base, with 8 bases left in between. The germline gives CDR1 SGHNT, CDR2 YENEEA. The CDR3 has 13 amino acids. The CDR3 here is CASSRLTNTEAFF. For the CDR3, the DNA is TGTGCCAGCAGCCGACTAACGAACACTGAAGCTTTCTTT.

This clonotype was counted ten times or more. The chain links TRBV6-1 to TRBJ2-7; 7 bases match TRBD1. The CDR3 is 16 amino acids. CDR1 and CDR2 from the germline V gene are MNHNS and SASEGT. The V gene end was trimmed by 7 bases and the J gene end by 4 bases; junction bases not matched to a gene: 16. The CDR3 sequence: CASNSAFRDRVYEQYF. Written as DNA, the CDR3 is TGTGCCAGCAACTCTGCCTTCCGCGACAGGGTATACGAGCAGTACTTC.

Worth noting for this clonotype: A much larger clone is a single base away; this may be a read error. The chain carries TRBV5-1 and TRBJ2-7, with 9 nucleotides matching TRBD1. The V gene's germline CDR1 is SGHRS and CDR2 YFSETQ. The V and J ends lost 3 bases and 5 bases, in that order; junction bases with no gene match: 9. This CDR3 has 15 amino acids. CDR3 sequence reads: CASSSRTGTGNEQYF. The CDR3 DNA reads TGCGCCAGCAGCTCGCGGACCGGGACAGGGAACGAGCAGTACTTC.

This chain connects TRBV7-9 to TRBJ2-3, with no clear D. Germline V gene data show CDR1 as SEHNR and CDR2 as FQNEAQ (reference sequence). The CDR3 totals 13 residues. Trimming took off 4 bases at V and 4 bases at J, with 9 bases between the two ends. As DNA, the CDR3 is TGTGCCAGCAGCTCCTTGGCCCCAGATACGCAGTATTTT. It encodes CASSSLAPDTQYF.

This clonotype appeared once. The V call is TRBV20-1, the J call TRBJ1-3, with D unclear. Germline V gives CDR1 DFQATT, CDR2 SNEGSKA (reference sequence). The CDR3 totals 11 residues. With 6 bases removed from V and 4 bases from J, the gap between germline ends came to 7 bases. CDR3 protein: CSAPTGNTIYF. Here the CDR3 DNA reads TGCAGTGCCCCTACCGGAAACACCATATATTTT.

In its sample, this clonotype was seen many times. The J gene is TRBJ1-1, the V gene TRBV2; D perhaps matches TRBD1 (5 bases). The CDR3 is 10 residues long. The ends were cut back, 9 bases at V and 12 bases at J, with 14 bases in the middle. Germline V gene sequence: CDR1 SNHLY, CDR2 FYNNEI. CDR3 sequence: CARRRDFTFF. The CDR3 DNA sequence: TGTGCCAGACGCCGGGACTTCACTTTCTTT.

There are many counts of this clonotype. The V call is TRBV6-1, the J call TRBJ2-7, with D unclear. The CDR3 spans 14 residues. The V and J ends lost 6 bases and 0 bases respectively, with 12 bases between them. CDR1 and CDR2 from the germline V gene are MNHNS and SASEGT. The CDR3 loop is CASRTSSLSYEQYF. The DNA for the CDR3 is TGTGCCAGCAGGACATCCAGCCTCTCCTACGAGCAGTACTTC.

There are many counts of this clonotype. This chain joins TRBV5-1 and TRBJ1-1; a weak D match, TRBD1 (5 bases). Trimming removed 7 bases at V and 4 bases at J, with 14 bases between. CDR3 length equals 13 residues. CDR1 SGHRS and CDR2 YFSETQ come from the germline V gene. The CDR3 sequence: CASYRGRATEAFF. For the CDR3, the DNA is TGCGCCAGCTATCGGGGACGGGCCACTGAAGCTTTCTTT.

This chain connects TRBV20-1 to TRBJ2-1; 16 bases fit TRBD2. V dropped 3 bases and J dropped 8; count of bases not matched to a gene: 7. Germline values: CDR1 DFQATT, CDR2 SNEGSKA (reference sequence). The length of the CDR3 is 16 residues. Written as DNA, the CDR3 is TGCAGTGCTAGCGGGGGACTAGCGGGAGGGCTAGATGAGCAGTTCTTC. This codes for CSASGGLAGGLDEQFF.

J is TRBJ1-6 and V is TRBV28; D ambiguous. Germline CDR1 is MDHEN and CDR2 is SYDVKM. The V end was cut by 3 bases, the J end by 11 bases, with 29 bases between. The CDR3 consists of 19 residues. This chain's CDR3 is CASSLDGLNYRRYLAPLHF. CDR3 in DNA: TGTGCCAGCAGTTTGGACGGACTAAATTATCGGCGTTATCTGGCACCCCTCCACTTT.

This clonotype was counted once. The chain uses TRBV18 and TRBJ1-4; D may be TRBD1 (5 bases). Germline V gene lookup returns CDR1 KGHSH and CDR2 LQKENI. CDR3 length: 18 residues. Trimming shortened V by 1 base and J by 7 bases, and 22 bases separated the two germline ends. CDR3 DNA: TGTGCCAGCTCACCACGAACAGGCTCAACGGGGATGGGTGAAAAACTGTTTTTT. Residues: CASSPRTGSTGMGEKLFF. Full variable domain (outside the CDR3, taken from reference TRBV18 and TRBJ1-4): NAGVMQNPRHLVRRRGQEARLRCSPMKGHSHVYWYRQLPEEGLKFMVYLQKENIIDESGMPKERFSAEFPKEGPSILRIQQVVRGDSAAYFCASSPRTGSTGMGEKLFFGSGTQLSVL.

The chain combines TRBV3-1 with TRBJ2-4, with 8 bases fitting TRBD2. Germline-derived CDR1 and CDR2 are LGHDT and YNNKEL (reference sequence). This CDR3 contains 14 residues. The ends lost 2 bases at V and 7 bases at J; junction bases unmatched: 4. CDR3 coding DNA: TGTGCCAGCAGCCAAACTAGCGGTAAGAACATTCAGTACTTC. It encodes CASSQTSGKNIQYF.

This clonotype was found many times. The rearrangement joins TRBV20-1 to TRBJ1-1, with TRBD1 matching over 7 bases. The V and J ends lost 6 bases and 3 bases, in that order; junction bases with no gene match: 10. CDR3 length equals 14 residues. Germline CDR1 and CDR2: DFQATT and SNEGSKA (reference sequence). The CDR3 DNA sequence: TGCAGTGCCCGAAGACAGGGAACTGACACTGAAGCTTTCTTT. It encodes CSARRQGTDTEAFF.

This clonotype was counted at least ten times. The CDR3 loop reads CSVRDRAMNTEAFF. The CDR3 DNA sequence: TGCAGCGTACGGGACAGGGCAATGAACACTGAAGCTTTCTTT. The chain links TRBV29-1 to TRBJ1-1; 9 positions agree with TRBD1. Per the germline V gene, CDR1 is SQVTM and CDR2 is ANQGSEA. The CDR3 contains 14 residues. Trimming removed 6 bases from V and 0 bases from J; junction bases left unmatched: 5.